This TCR beta chain is drawn from a study of monozygotic twins with inflammatory bowel disease. For each CDR3 protein, TCRdb gives one entry from its re-call of the 5' RACE reads, without DNA. Recorded for this sample: roughly 150,000 distinct CDR3 sequences. Points from the study as a whole: Distinct T cell subtypes could not be told apart. Compared with healthy twins, IBD patients shared fewer clonotypes with others, especially with disease activity.

CDR1 is SGDLS and CDR2 is YYNGEE in the germline V gene. The CDR3 runs to 14 residues. A note on this clonotype: Its specificity is unknown.

A roughly 2.5 ml blood sample was drawn per donor. The chain is built from TRBV9 and TRBJ2-3; TCRdb's D call, TRBD1, is unchecked because there is no DNA. The sample comprised blood. The TCR sequence derives from a human donor with ulcerative colitis or Crohn's disease, or a healthy co-twin of an affected twin (not recorded which). This CDR3 reads CASSVGGRTDTQYF.